Below are 2 T cell receptor beta chains sequenced from a single sample in a study of blood T cell repertoires in COVID-19. The method was immunoSEQ multiplex PCR; TCRdb's version includes in-frame clones alone and lacks a portion of them. This sample has 150,000 or so clones; around 81% occur once, and the top ten carry 4.5% to 7.5%. Sequencing was carried out using PBMCs or T cells enriched from blood (not recorded which). The source of these receptors is a man aged 40-49 years who had recovered from COVID-19.

This clone has more than one count but fewer than ten. The rearrangement uses TRBV4-1 and TRBJ1-4, with D maybe TRBD1 (5 bases). The CDR3 runs 16 residues. Trimming took off 1 base at V and 4 bases at J, with 13 bases between the two ends. Looked up from germline, CDR1 is MGHRA and CDR2 is YSYEKL. CDR3 sequence: CASSQAEWGDNEKLFF. Here the CDR3 DNA reads TGCGCCAGCAGCCAAGCAGAATGGGGGGATAATGAAAAACTGTTTTTT.

V gene TRBV11-3 combines with J gene TRBJ2-1; 8 bases are a match to TRBD1. V gave up 1 base and J gave up 4 bases; unmatched junction bases: 6. The CDR3 is 16 amino acids. CDR1 is SGHNT, CDR2 YENEEA, per germline. The CDR3 region is CASSLGRDRGYNEQFF. The CDR3 nucleotides read TGTGCCAGCAGCTTAGGGCGTGACAGGGGATACAATGAGCAGTTCTTC.